Described below is a single T cell receptor beta chain sequence and its context. There is no known antigen for this receptor. None of the participants had acute infectious disease, and every participant was in good physical condition. A live/dead marker was used to sort live CSF cells for droplet-based sequencing. To pellet immune cells, CSF obtained by lumbar puncture was centrifuged at 300g. CSF samples were checked for red blood cells, and any sample contaminated with blood was excluded. CSF cells were cryopreserved by placing the cells in freezing medium, freezing the cells overnight at -80 degrees C, and then storing the cells in liquid nitrogen. Before analysis, CSF samples had been stored for less than seven months. This sample stems from a study of CD8 T cells in cerebrospinal fluid in Alzheimer's disease (dated by TCRdb to the early 2020s). Study-level background: CSF T cell clonal expansion was assessed with two single-cell approaches: plate-based nested PCR sequencing and droplet-based sequencing. This study tested whether clonally expanded T cells could be found in cerebrospinal fluid from healthy elderly individuals and from patients with neurodegenerative disease. The droplet-based CSF analysis comparing patients with controls included about 9 healthy controls (approximately 11,000 cells) and about 9 patients with MCI or Alzheimer's disease (around 9,400 cells). The CSF gene-expression analysis, which included patients with Parkinson's disease, covered a total of roughly 25 samples. The paper as a whole reports these results and caveats: The EBV-specific clones were neither the most highly expanded clones nor enriched among patients. The largest CSF clone made up a higher percentage of TCRs in patients with MCI or Alzheimer's disease than in controls. In pooled data, a highly expanded clone (at least 3% of TCRs) occurred in 1 of 10 healthy subjects versus 4 of 6 Alzheimer's patients. The authors warned that finding EBV-specific TCRs in CSF does not prove a causal connection between EBV and Alzheimer's disease. Only samples with detectable clones went into the overall clonality comparison: some 11 healthy, 5 MCI, 5 AD, and 6 PD.

The protocol used for the library was 10x single-cell sequencing. Profiling of CSF cells was done with 10X Genomics single-cell V(D)J and 5' gene-expression libraries. An Illumina NextSeq550 was used to sequence the CSF single-cell TCR libraries. Regarding the original processing steps: V(D)J reads were aligned to the vdj-GRCh38 alts ensemble 2.0.0 reference and processed with the Cell Ranger vdj pipeline. A clonotype was defined as a group of cell barcodes sharing the same set of productive CDR3 nucleotide sequences. To connect clonality with transcriptional profiles, clonotype information was added to the gene-expression metadata in Seurat v3.0. Any CSF cell with more than 1,800 genes, more than 7,500 UMIs or more than 10% mitochondrial reads was removed. To identify TCRs with known antigen specificity, CDR3-beta sequences were compared against VDJdb. Clone sharing was examined by network analysis using the R package qgraph, in which only TCRs with complete alpha and beta chains were included. TCRdb reprocessed the reads into one record per CDR3 protein sequence, lacking DNA. For this entry, the V and J calls and clone size follow TCRdb and not the study's own pipeline. This specimen's table enumerates roughly 1,500 distinct CDR3 sequences. The top ten clones comprise approximately 10% of the sample.

The CDR3 runs 13 residues from the cysteine to the phenylalanine. No DNA sequence is on record. Via the germline V gene, CDR1 is MNHEY and CDR2 SVGAGI. Sequencing was done on a sample of cerebrospinal fluid. The V and J genes are TRBV6-5 and TRBJ2-7. The clonotype originates from a human donor in good health. CDR3 reads: CASSPDLSRQQYF.